The clone carrying this TCR beta chain was seen just once. Antigen specificity is unknown. The data were produced by immunoSEQ multiplex PCR, yet TCRdb's version contains in-frame clones alone and is incomplete. The table lists over 200,000 clones, over 80% of them singletons, with roughly 6% in the top ten. The data were obtained in a study of cytomegalovirus exposure and HLA in healthy donors. V lost 9 bases to trimming and J lost 0 bases, with 15 bases between them. This CDR3 is 14 amino acids long. Germline V CDR1 and CDR2: SNHLY, FYNNEI. Study results and caveats: Some public TCRs appeared in many individuals, while most sequences were rare. First-cohort TCR clusters tended to co-occur in the 120 or so validation repertoires, a later analysis found. Cytomegalovirus association was listed for under 200 TCR beta chains.

This receptor was obtained from a woman aged 18-35 years in good health and CMV-seronegative. Sequencing input: PBMCs. The chain uses TRBV2 and TRBJ2-7; the D gene is possibly TRBD2 (6 bases). The CDR3 loop reads CASRLERSSYEQYF. The CDR3 bases are TGTGCCAGTCGACTAGAAAGGAGCTCCTACGAGCAGTACTTC.